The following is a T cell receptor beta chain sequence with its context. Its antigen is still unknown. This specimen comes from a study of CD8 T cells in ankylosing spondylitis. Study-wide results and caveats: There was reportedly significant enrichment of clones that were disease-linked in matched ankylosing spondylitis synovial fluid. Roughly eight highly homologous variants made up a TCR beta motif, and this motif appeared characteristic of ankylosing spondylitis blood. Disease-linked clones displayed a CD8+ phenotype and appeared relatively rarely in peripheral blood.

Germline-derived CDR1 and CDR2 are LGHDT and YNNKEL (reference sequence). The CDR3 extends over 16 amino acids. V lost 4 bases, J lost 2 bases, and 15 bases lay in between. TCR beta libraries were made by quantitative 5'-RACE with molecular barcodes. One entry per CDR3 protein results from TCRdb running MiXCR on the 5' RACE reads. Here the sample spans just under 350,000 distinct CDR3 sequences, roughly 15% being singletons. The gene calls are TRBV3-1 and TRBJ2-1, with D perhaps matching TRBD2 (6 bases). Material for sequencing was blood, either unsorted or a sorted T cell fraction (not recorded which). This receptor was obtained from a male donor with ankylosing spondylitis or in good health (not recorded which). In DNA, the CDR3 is TGTGCCAGCAGCCGGGTGGGGACTCCGACCTACAATGAGCAGTTCTTC. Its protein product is CASSRVGTPTYNEQFF.